The clone carrying this TCR beta chain was counted ten times or more. Its antigen is not known. The sample belongs to a study of early T cells in non-severe SARS-CoV-2 infection. At the level of the study: Sequencing of bulk RNA from unsorted whole blood was done, without chain pairing.

Individual cDNA molecules received unique molecular identifiers. TCRdb processed the 5' RACE reads anew with MiXCR; each CDR3 protein has one entry. The sample lists 55,000 to 75,000 distinct CDR3 sequences; 9.5% to 15% were seen once. From germline, CDR1 is SGHVS and CDR2 FNYEAQ. Trimming shortened V by 5 bases and J by 4 bases, and 14 bases separated the two germline ends. The CDR3 runs 15 residues. Study observations and caveats: Private and CD4 specificities were missed by VDJdb matching, skewed to anti-spike CD8.

The sequencing input was whole blood. The receptor was derived from an adult who was a healthcare worker with PCR-confirmed SARS-CoV-2 infection or an uninfected control (not recorded which). This chain joins TRBV7-6 and TRBJ2-2, with D possibly TRBD2 on 5 matching bases. For the CDR3, the DNA is TGTGCCAGCAGCCCCCAGGAGGCGGCCACCGGGGAGCTGTTTTTT. Residues: CASSPQEAATGELFF.